This TCR beta chain is drawn from a study of tumor and adjacent non-tumor tissue in lung cancer. Overall study context: Patients comprised over 9 adenocarcinoma, a couple of squamous cell carcinoma and 1 small cell lung cancer.

With respect to this clonotype: The antigen remains unidentified. This sequence may be a read error, since a much larger clone differs from it by one base.

There are 16 residues in the CDR3. V was pared by 0 bases and J by 3 bases, with 4 bases of the junction left unmatched. CDR1 is KGHSY, CDR2 FQNENV, per germline. No cell sorting was done before RNA was extracted from the tissue. Study-wide findings and caveats: Normal lung showed higher cumulative top 100 clone frequency than tumor.

A modified ARM-PCR protocol with three rounds of nested PCR amplified TCRbeta. One entry per CDR3 protein results from TCRdb running MiXCR on the multiplex PCR reads. The data hold about 80,000 distinct CDR3 sequences, with around 70% observed a single time. Sequenced input: lung tumor tissue. The chain recombines TRBV16 with TRBJ2-7; TRBD2 agrees at 11 bases. This receptor was obtained from a woman between 35 and 50 years old with non-small cell lung cancer. CDR3 amino acids: CASSQSRLAGFYEQYF. The CDR3 nucleotides read TGTGCCAGCAGCCAATCCCGACTAGCGGGGTTCTACGAGCAGTACTTC.